The rows below give T cell receptor beta chains drawn from one sample of a study of OX40 agonist ivuxolimab in advanced cancers. Here immunoSEQ multiplex PCR was the method, and the copy in TCRdb shows in-frame clones only, minus some. The sample holds approximately 71,000 clones, 94% seen once. The material sequenced was CD4+ or CD8+ T cells sorted from blood, taken in a trial of the OX40 agonist ivuxolimab. These receptors came from an adult with an advanced solid tumor such as melanoma, head and neck, liver or kidney cancer. Both conserved end residues are part of each CDR3. The D gene is left open where the match is weak.

NA	TRBV9	TRBJ1-4	TGTGCCAGCAGCGTAGGCAGGGAACTAGTCGGTGAAAAACTGTTTTTT	CASSVGRELVGEKLFF
NA	TRBV4-3	TRBJ1-1	TGCGCCAGCAGCCCCGTAGCGGTAGTGAACACTGAAGCTTTCTTT	CASSPVAVVNTEAFF
NA	TRBV28	TRBJ1-2	TGTGCCAGCAGTTTATTTCCAGGGGCCAACTATGGCTACACCTTC	CASSLFPGANYGYTF
TRBD1	TRBV5-4	TRBJ1-4	TGTGCCAGCAGCTTGGGACAGGGCTTAGCTAATGAAAAACTGTTTTTT	CASSLGQGLANEKLFF
TRBD2	TRBV9	TRBJ2-7	TGTGCCAGCAGCTCCTCGACTAGCGGGGGTTACGAGCAGTACTTC	CASSSSTSGGYEQYF
TRBD1	TRBV10-1	TRBJ2-7	TGCGCCAGCAGTGAATGGACAGGGGGCAAGTACGAGCAGTACTTC	CASSEWTGGKYEQYF
TRBD2	TRBV5-8	TRBJ2-4	TGTGCCAGCAGCTTCGGGGGGGCCAAAAACATTCAGTACTTC	CASSFGGAKNIQYF
NA	TRBV6-5	TRBJ2-3	TGTGCCAGCAGTTACCCCAGCACAGATACGCAGTATTTT	CASSYPSTDTQYF
NA	TRBV19	TRBJ1-3	TGTGCCAGTAGTATAGCCGTTGCGTTATCCTCTGGAAACACCATATATTTT	CASSIAVALSSGNTIYF
NA	TRBV28	TRBJ2-3	TGTGCCAGCAGTCCAGACACAGATACGCAGTATTTT	CASSPDTDTQYF
NA	TRBV7-6	TRBJ2-3	TGTGCCAGCAGCTCGCACAGGGCCGATACGCAGTATTTT	CASSSHRADTQYF
NA	TRBV6-1	TRBJ2-5	TGTGCCAGCAGTGAATGGTCAAAAGAGACCCAGTACTTC	CASSEWSKETQYF
NA	TRBV7-9	TRBJ2-6	TGTGCCAGCAGCCCGTTGATTGGGACGGCCATTTATGGGGCCAACGTCCTGACTTTC	CASSPLIGTAIYGANVLTF
TRBD2	TRBV7-9	TRBJ2-1	TGTGCCAGCAGCTCGTGGACTAGCGGGCCCTCCTACAATGAGCAGTTCTTC	CASSSWTSGPSYNEQFF